This is a list of T cell receptor beta chains from one sample in a study of shared clonotypes between healthy human individuals. Measured with immunoSEQ multiplex PCR; TCRdb has only the in-frame clones, and not every one. This sample has millions of clones, with over 90% found just once. The sample taken for sequencing was naive CD4+ T cells from PBMCs. These receptors were collected from a man aged 18 to 30 in good health. Some clones in this sample may be carry-over from other donors' samples. CDR3s include the opening cysteine and the closing phenylalanine or tryptophan. The D gene is left open where the match is weak. Size is stated for part of the rows, as once, few or many counts, or as a class when the clone is expanded.

j_gene,abundance,d_gene,v_gene,CDR3aa,CDR3nt
TRBJ1-1,.,.,TRBV7-3,CASSARMNTEAFF,TGTGCCAGCAGCGCAAGAATGAACACTGAAGCTTTCTTT
TRBJ2-7,.,.,TRBV7-2,CASSLRAGDRYEQYF,TGTGCCAGCAGTCTAAGGGCAGGAGATCGGTACGAGCAGTACTTC
TRBJ2-7,.,TRBD2,TRBV7-3,CASSLGAGVSYEQYF,TGTGCCAGCAGCTTGGGAGCGGGAGTGTCCTACGAGCAGTACTTC
TRBJ2-1,.,.,TRBV7-2,CASSSMGQTRQFF,TGTGCCAGCAGCTCAATGGGACAAACGCGGCAGTTCTTC
TRBJ2-1,.,.,TRBV6-6,CASSLRTTYNEQFF,TGTGCCAGCAGTCTCCGGACCACTTACAATGAGCAGTTCTTC
TRBJ2-1,.,.,TRBV7-7,CASSLVWQDEQFF,TGTGCCAGCAGCTTAGTGTGGCAGGATGAGCAGTTCTTC
TRBJ2-3,.,TRBD2,TRBV9,CASSVAGGVDTQYF,TGTGCCAGCAGCGTAGCGGGAGGTGTGGATACGCAGTATTTT
TRBJ2-7,.,.,TRBV28,CASSFARGYEQYF,TGTGCCAGCAGTTTTGCCAGGGGATACGAGCAGTACTTC
TRBJ2-1,.,.,TRBV5-5,CASSSPGQMIYNEQFF,TGTGCCAGCAGCTCCCCGGGACAAATGATCTACAATGAGCAGTTCTTC
TRBJ2-7,once,.,TRBV14,CASSRSNVYEQYF,TGTGCCAGCAGCCGCTCTAACGTCTACGAGCAGTACTTC
TRBJ2-2,.,.,TRBV6-1,CASSERTVATGELFF,TGTGCCAGCAGTGAAAGGACAGTGGCGACCGGGGAGCTGTTTTTT
TRBJ2-3,.,TRBD1,TRBV5-1,CASSPTTGGADTQYF,TGCGCCAGCAGCCCCACCACAGGGGGCGCAGATACGCAGTATTTT
TRBJ1-1,.,.,TRBV7-6,CASTKGLMNTEAFF,TGTGCCAGCACCAAAGGACTCATGAACACTGAAGCTTTCTTT
TRBJ1-2,.,TRBD1,TRBV7-2,CASTLTGSVHTF,TGTGCCAGCACCCTGACAGGGTCTGTCCACACCTTC
TRBJ2-7,once,.,TRBV27,CASSLSGTGAYEQYF,TGTGCCAGCAGTTTATCCGGGACTGGAGCCTACGAGCAGTACTTC
TRBJ1-1,.,.,TRBV18,CASSPRREGMNTEAFF,TGTGCCAGCTCACCACGACGGGAGGGGATGAACACTGAAGCTTTCTTT